This TCR beta chain was profiled in a study of blood T cell repertoires in COVID-19. Authors' analysis steps: Reference gene primer amplification in the assay estimated nucleated cell counts. Repertoires were generated with immunoSEQ multiplex PCR, while TCRdb's copy carries only in-frame clones and drops some. The V and J calls and clone size come from that table; D and trimming were worked out from the DNA. The sample has approximately 130,000 clones, 83% seen once. The CDR3 is 14 amino acids. V was pared by 5 bases and J by 6 bases, with 6 bases of the junction left unmatched. Germline V lookup: CDR1 MDHEN, CDR2 SYDVKM.

The sequencing sample was made of peripheral blood. The TCR originated in a man aged 80 or over with active or convalescent COVID-19. The V call is TRBV28, the J call TRBJ1-2; 10 nucleotides match TRBD1. The CDR3 DNA follows: TGTGCCAGCAGTACTGGGACAGGGGTAAATGGCTACACCTTC. Amino acid sequence: CASSTGTGVNGYTF.